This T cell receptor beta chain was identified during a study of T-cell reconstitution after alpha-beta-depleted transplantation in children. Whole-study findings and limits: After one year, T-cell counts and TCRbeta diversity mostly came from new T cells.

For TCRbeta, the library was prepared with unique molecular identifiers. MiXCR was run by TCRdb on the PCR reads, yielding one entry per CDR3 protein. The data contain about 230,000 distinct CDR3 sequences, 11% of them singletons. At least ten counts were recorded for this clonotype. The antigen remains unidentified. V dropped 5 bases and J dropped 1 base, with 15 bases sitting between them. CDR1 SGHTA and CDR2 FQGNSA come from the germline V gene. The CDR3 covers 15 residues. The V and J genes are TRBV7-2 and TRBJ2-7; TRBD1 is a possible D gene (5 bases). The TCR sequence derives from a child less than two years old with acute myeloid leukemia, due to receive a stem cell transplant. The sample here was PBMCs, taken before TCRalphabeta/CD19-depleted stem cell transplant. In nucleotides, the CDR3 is TGTGCCAGCAGCCCGGCGGCAGGGTCGTCCTACGAGCAGTACTTC. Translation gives CASSPAAGSSYEQYF.